This is a list of T cell receptor beta chains from one sample in a study of human T cells and chemical hapten exposure. Each CDR3 protein is one row after TCRdb ran MiXCR on the RACE reads. The sample yields over 100,000 distinct CDR3 sequences, roughly 12% seen once. The source was whole blood, collected in connection with sensitization to the hapten diphenylcyclopropenone (DPC). These receptors were taken from a woman aged 45-59 years with alopecia areata. Some clones in this sample may be carry-over from other donors' samples. Both conserved end residues are part of each CDR3. D genes are given only for firm matches. Expanded clones are given a class, and other clones once, few, many or no size at all.

TRBJ1-3 TRBV7-2 NA many CASSSRQISGNTIYF TGTGCCAGCAGCTCCCGACAGATCTCTGGAAACACCATATATTTT
TRBJ1-6 TRBV6-5 NA NA CASSYLGRENSPLHF TGTGCCAGCAGTTACCTGGGACGGGAAAATTCACCCCTCCACTTT
TRBJ2-2 TRBV20-1 NA many CSASRVSGELFF TGCAGTGCTAGCCGCGTGTCCGGGGAGCTGTTTTTT
TRBJ2-3 TRBV13 NA few CASSRRASADTQYF TGTGCCAGCAGCCGGCGGGCGTCGGCAGATACGCAGTATTTT
TRBJ2-1 TRBV7-2 TRBD2 NA CASSRTSGGPGEQFF TGTGCCAGCAGCCGGACTAGCGGGGGGCCGGGGGAGCAGTTCTTC
TRBJ1-2 TRBV9 NA few CASSPGSGDGYTF TGTGCCAGCAGCCCAGGGTCAGGGGATGGCTACACCTTC
TRBJ2-7 TRBV18 NA few CASSFGSGREQYF TGTGCCAGCTCATTCGGTTCGGGAAGGGAGCAGTACTTC
TRBJ2-3 TRBV6-5 NA few CASSSMASRKDTQYF TGTGCCAGCAGTTCAATGGCTAGCCGAAAAGATACGCAGTATTTT
TRBJ2-5 TRBV11-1 NA few CASNGRSGETQYF TGTGCCAGCAATGGCAGGTCAGGAGAGACCCAGTACTTC
TRBJ1-1 TRBV29-1 NA many CSVAAGVNTEAFF TGCAGCGTTGCGGCAGGGGTGAACACTGAAGCTTTCTTT
TRBJ2-1 TRBV3-1 TRBD2 many CASSPWTSGGINEQFF TGTGCCAGCAGCCCCTGGACTAGCGGGGGGATTAATGAGCAGTTCTTC
TRBJ1-1 TRBV28 NA NA CASSSLPTGRHTEAFF TGTGCCAGCAGTTCCCTACCGACAGGTAGGCACACTGAAGCTTTCTTT
TRBJ2-7 TRBV29-1 NA few CSVGGLAGEQYF TGCAGCGTTGGGGGGCTCGCAGGCGAGCAGTACTTC
TRBJ1-6 TRBV9 NA NA CASSVAGRYNSPLHF TGTGCCAGCAGCGTAGCCGGACGGTATAATTCTCCCCTCCACTTT
TRBJ1-2 TRBV7-2 TRBD1 few CASSYRGGGGYTF TGTGCCAGCAGCTACAGGGGTGGAGGAGGCTACACCTTC
TRBJ2-2 TRBV30 TRBD2 few CAWSTSGNTGELFF TGTGCCTGGAGTACTAGCGGGAACACCGGGGAGCTGTTTTTT
TRBJ1-1 TRBV7-2 NA few CASSLMGLLTEAFF TGTGCCAGCAGCTTAATGGGACTTCTCACTGAAGCTTTCTTT
TRBJ2-2 TRBV5-4 TRBD2 few CASRTSGGYGELFF TGTGCCAGCAGAACTAGCGGGGGATACGGGGAGCTGTTTTTT
TRBJ1-1 TRBV7-9 NA few CASSPQTGNTEAFF TGTGCCAGCAGCCCGCAGACAGGCAACACTGAAGCTTTCTTT
TRBJ1-2 TRBV20-1 TRBD1 many CSASEGQGHYGYTF TGCAGTGCTAGTGAGGGACAGGGCCACTATGGCTACACCTTC
TRBJ2-3 TRBV20-1 NA NA CSAPTDTQYF TGCAGTGCCCCCACAGATACGCAGTATTTT
TRBJ2-5 TRBV29-1 TRBD2 many CSARGSGGETQYF TGCAGCGCGAGGGGTAGCGGGGGGGAGACCCAGTACTTC
TRBJ1-2 TRBV20-1 NA few CSAVTGRFYGYTF TGCAGTGCTGTAACGGGACGGTTCTATGGCTACACCTTC
TRBJ2-3 TRBV4-2 TRBD2 medium-sized CASSRSEASGKLGTDTQYF TGTGCCAGCAGCCGATCGGAGGCTAGCGGGAAGTTGGGCACAGATACGCAGTATTTT
TRBJ2-3 TRBV5-1 NA few CASSWGTPQFADTQYF TGCGCCAGCAGCTGGGGCACACCTCAATTTGCAGATACGCAGTATTTT
TRBJ2-3 TRBV7-9 NA many CASSKKAEDTQYF TGTGCCAGCAGCAAAAAGGCTGAAGATACGCAGTATTTT
TRBJ2-6 TRBV12-3/TRBV12-4 NA NA CASSLERLTLSGANVLTF TGTGCCAGCAGTTTAGAACGTCTAACCCTTTCTGGGGCCAACGTCCTGACTTTC
TRBJ2-6 TRBV14 NA NA CASSQGFRLPGANVLTF TGTGCCAGCAGCCAAGGGTTCAGGCTACCTGGGGCCAACGTCCTGACTTTC
TRBJ2-3 TRBV7-2 NA many CASVPRPPANTDTQYF TGTGCCAGCGTACCCCGACCTCCGGCTAACACAGATACGCAGTATTTT
TRBJ2-2 TRBV9 TRBD1 many CASSPRTGVSTGELFF TGTGCCAGCAGCCCCCGGACAGGGGTAAGCACCGGGGAGCTGTTTTTT
TRBJ2-1 TRBV20-1 TRBD2 few CSASPSGRDEQFF TGCAGTGCGTCCCCTAGCGGGAGAGATGAGCAGTTCTTC
TRBJ1-1 TRBV3-1 NA few CASSQTGRFNTEAFF TGTGCCAGCAGCCAAACAGGGCGCTTCAACACTGAAGCTTTCTTT
TRBJ1-2 TRBV12-3/TRBV12-4 NA few CASSHGQSYGYTF TGTGCCAGCAGTCACGGACAGTCCTATGGCTACACCTTC
TRBJ2-3 TRBV20-1 TRBD2 few CSAPIGLAGKGDTQYF TGCAGTGCCCCAATCGGACTAGCGGGGAAAGGAGATACGCAGTATTTT
TRBJ1-5 TRBV27 NA NA CASRPSGLHQPQHF TGTGCCAGCAGACCTAGTGGGTTGCATCAGCCCCAGCATTTT
TRBJ2-3 TRBV6-5 NA NA CASSYSRAGTGNTDTQYF TGTGCCAGCAGTTACTCGAGGGCCGGGACGGGAAACACAGATACGCAGTATTTT
TRBJ2-7 TRBV20-1 TRBD2 few CSARPLAGGRFEQYF TGCAGTGCTAGGCCCCTAGCGGGAGGGCGGTTCGAGCAGTACTTC
TRBJ2-5 TRBV6-1 NA NA CASSEAPTGMETQYF TGTGCCAGCAGTGAAGCCCCGACGGGGATGGAGACCCAGTACTTC
TRBJ2-3 TRBV29-1 TRBD1 few CSAGDRQTDTQYF TGCAGCGCGGGGGACAGGCAGACAGATACGCAGTATTTT
TRBJ2-7 TRBV7-9 NA NA CASSLEAHSYEQYF TGTGCCAGCAGCTTAGAGGCGCACTCCTACGAGCAGTACTTC
TRBJ2-3 TRBV7-3 NA NA CASSQGDPTDTQYF TGTGCCAGCAGCCAAGGGGACCCCACAGATACGCAGTATTTT
TRBJ2-4 TRBV5-1 TRBD1 many CASSSGGAVKNIQYF TGCGCCAGCAGCTCAGGGGGCGCGGTCAAAAACATTCAGTACTTC
TRBJ2-5 TRBV7-2 NA few CASHKGRTYQETQYF TGTGCCAGCCATAAGGGACGGACGTACCAAGAGACCCAGTACTTC
TRBJ2-7 TRBV10-3 TRBD2 many CAISEVAGGIHEQYF TGTGCCATCAGTGAGGTAGCGGGGGGAATCCACGAGCAGTACTTC
TRBJ1-1 TRBV13 TRBD1 NA CASSLGAGQGVTDTEAFF TGTGCCAGCAGCTTAGGGGCGGGACAGGGGGTGACCGACACTGAAGCTTTCTTT
TRBJ1-5 TRBV9 NA NA CASSVGGAGWDQPQHF TGTGCCAGCAGCGTGGGGGGCGCAGGGTGGGACCAGCCCCAGCATTTT
TRBJ2-1 TRBV5-6 TRBD2 NA CASSLTSGGGRSYNEQFF TGTGCCAGCAGCTTAACTAGCGGGGGGGGGCGCTCCTACAATGAGCAGTTCTTC
TRBJ2-1 TRBV5-1 NA few CASSVQGERAYNEQFF TGCGCCAGCAGCGTCCAGGGAGAACGGGCCTACAATGAGCAGTTCTTC
TRBJ2-3 TRBV20-1 NA few CSADAGTVSTDTQYF TGCAGTGCTGATGCCGGGACCGTCTCCACAGATACGCAGTATTTT
TRBJ2-5 TRBV24-1 NA few CATSDPTQGWRETQYF TGTGCCACCAGTGATCCGACACAGGGTTGGAGGGAGACCCAGTACTTC
TRBJ2-7 TRBV20-1 NA NA CSALPVGSPDEQYF TGCAGTGCCCTCCCCGTGGGCAGCCCCGACGAGCAGTACTTC
TRBJ2-5 TRBV12-3/TRBV12-4 NA few CASSSGRGIGETQYF TGTGCCAGCAGTTCCGGCCGAGGGATCGGAGAGACCCAGTACTTC
TRBJ1-5 TRBV12-3/TRBV12-4 NA NA CASSGQGYNQPQHF TGTGCCAGCAGTGGCCAGGGGTACAATCAGCCCCAGCATTTT
TRBJ2-1 TRBV18 NA few CASSPKGPNEQFF TGTGCCAGCTCACCAAAGGGCCCCAATGAGCAGTTCTTC
TRBJ1-3 TRBV28 NA NA CASSLAGPGNTIYF TGTGCCAGCAGTTTGGCAGGGCCTGGAAACACCATATATTTT
TRBJ2-3 TRBV6-1 NA few CASSEALGASTDTQYF TGTGCCAGCAGTGAAGCGCTCGGGGCTAGCACAGATACGCAGTATTTT
TRBJ2-1 TRBV28 TRBD2 many CASRDYRVVYNEQFF TGTGCCAGCCGGGACTACCGTGTCGTATACAATGAGCAGTTCTTC
TRBJ2-5 TRBV6-5 TRBD2 many CASGSSGDNLETQYF TGTGCCAGCGGGTCTAGCGGGGATAACTTGGAGACCCAGTACTTC
TRBJ2-3 TRBV18 NA few CASSPRGQRVSTDTQYF TGTGCCAGCTCACCACGTGGGCAGCGGGTGAGCACAGATACGCAGTATTTT
TRBJ1-2 TRBV14 TRBD1 once CASSPWTGDYGYTF TGTGCCAGCAGCCCCTGGACAGGTGACTATGGCTACACCTTC